These 3 T cell receptor beta chains were all obtained from the same sample, sequenced in a study of early T cells in non-severe SARS-CoV-2 infection. TCRdb ran MiXCR on the 5' RACE reads and lists one entry per CDR3 protein. This table has around 63,000 distinct CDR3 sequences, approximately 5.9% appearing once. The specimen was whole blood, collected at baseline. Receptor source: an adult who was a healthcare worker with PCR-confirmed SARS-CoV-2 infection or an uninfected control (not recorded which).

This rearrangement joins TRBV28 to TRBJ2-1, with 8 bases fitting TRBD2. The J segment lost 7 bases and the V segment lost 2 bases, leaving 7 bases of the junction unmatched. This CDR3 has 15 amino acids. CDR1 MDHEN and CDR2 SYDVKM come from the germline V gene. This CDR3 is CASSLPAGVFNEQFF. For the CDR3, the DNA is TGTGCCAGCAGTTTACCAGCGGGAGTATTTAATGAGCAGTTCTTC.

This clonotype was counted ten times or more. The J gene is TRBJ2-1, the V gene TRBV2; 10 bases match TRBD2. V was pared by 5 bases and J by 9 bases, with 10 bases of the junction left unmatched. The CDR3 runs 15 residues. The germline V gene has CDR1 SNHLY and CDR2 FYNNEI. CDR3 sequence reads: CASSLSGTSASEQFF. The CDR3, as DNA: TGTGCCAGCAGTCTCTCCGGGACTAGCGCCAGTGAGCAGTTCTTC.

This clonotype was recorded at least ten times. The chain combines TRBV18 with TRBJ2-7, with TRBD1 identical over 12 bases. Germline CDR1 KGHSH, CDR2 LQKENI. This CDR3 is built from 16 residues. V shed 2 bases and J 5 bases; nucleotides not matched to a gene: 7. CDR3 sequence: CASSPLGQGASNEQYF. CDR3 bases: TGTGCCAGCTCACCATTGGGACAGGGGGCGTCCAACGAGCAGTACTTC.